The entry below describes one TCR beta chain. The data are from a study of CD8+ T cells in alopecia areata. After isolation, RNA underwent reverse transcription to generate cDNA as the sequencing template. Sequencing used immunoSEQ multiplex PCR; TCRdb keeps in-frame clones, though not all of them. The sample includes about 160,000 clones, around 59% seen only once; the top ten take 11% to 15%. The CDR3 consists of 13 residues. The V gene lost 6 bases and the J gene lost 3 bases, with 12 bases spanning the gap. Germline CDR1 SGHRS, CDR2 YFSETQ. Documented treatment: oral pan-JAK inhibitor, 5-10 mg twice daily.

The sample here was CD4+ T cells sorted from blood, taken at week 24, from a patient treated with tofacitinib. This sequence originates from a human donor with alopecia areata. This sequence joins TRBV5-1 and TRBJ2-5; possibly TRBD2 for D (6 bases). CDR3 loop: CASTLGGKETQYF. The CDR3 DNA follows: TGCGCCAGCACCCTGGGAGGAAAAGAGACCCAGTACTTC.